This T cell receptor beta chain derives from a study of graft-versus-host responses after intestinal transplantation. Here immunoSEQ multiplex PCR was the method, and the copy in TCRdb shows in-frame clones only, minus some. In the table there are tens of thousands of clones, around 90% of which are singletons. The V gene lost 5 bases and the J gene lost 2 bases, with 22 bases spanning the gap. The CDR3 loop spans 18 amino acids. The germline gives CDR1 SEHNR, CDR2 FQNEAQ (reference sequence). The TCR comes from a human patient who received an intestinal transplant, so some T cells may come from the graft donor. The V gene is TRBV7-9, the J gene TRBJ2-1; a weak D match, TRBD1 (6 bases). This sample comprised PBMCs, obtained 26 days after transplant. This CDR3 is CASSLTGKGNRAYNEQFF. The CDR3 nucleotides are TGTGCCAGCAGCCTCACAGGGAAGGGGAATAGGGCCTACAATGAGCAGTTCTTC.